This TCR beta chain was captured by sequencing in a study of shared clonotypes between healthy human individuals. The CDR3 contains 15 residues. V was cut by 4 bases and J by 3 bases, with 17 bases left in between. CDR1 is SGDLS and CDR2 is YYNGEE in the germline V gene. Produced via immunoSEQ multiplex PCR; TCRdb's table is partial and in-frame only. The sample lists about 1.5 million clones, 95% to 99% occurring once. V and J are TRBV9 and TRBJ2-7; D not resolved. This TCR came from a man aged 25-45 years in good health. Source material: naive CD4+ T cells sorted from blood. Noted subset: CD45RA+ positively selected. DNA for the CDR3: TGTGCCAGCAGCCCCCATCGACACCCCGGCTACGAGCAGTACTTC. It is translated as CASSPHRHPGYEQYF.